The 29 T cell receptor beta chains below were found in one sample sequenced in a study of cytomegalovirus exposure and HLA in healthy donors. In the PCR, 60 Vbeta and 13 Jbeta primers were used. Clones were sequenced by immunoSEQ multiplex PCR, and TCRdb holds only the in-frame ones, with some missing. In the table there are 140,000 to 150,000 clones, 65% to 75% of which are singletons. Material for sequencing was PBMCs. The receptors originated from a man in his fifties or sixties in good health and CMV-seronegative.

The rearrangement uses TRBV9 and TRBJ2-1; 9 bases map to TRBD2. J was trimmed by 10 bases and V by 4 bases; bases with no gene match: 15. Germline CDR1 is SGDLS and CDR2 is YYNGEE. The length of the CDR3 is 16 residues. The CDR3 sequence is CASSPRGVAGEWEQFF. CDR3 in DNA: TGTGCCAGCAGCCCGAGGGGGGTAGCGGGAGAATGGGAGCAGTTCTTC.

The rearrangement links TRBV27 to TRBJ1-1, with no clear D. The CDR3 loop spans 15 amino acids. Germline V gene sequence: CDR1 MNHEY, CDR2 SMNVEV (reference sequence). Trimming left V 3 bases short and J 0 bases short, with 11 bases between. The CDR3 DNA reads TGTGCCAGCAGTTTTTTACGACACTTGAACACTGAAGCTTTCTTT. This codes for CASSFLRHLNTEAFF.

This clone was seen once. The rearrangement joins TRBV7-8 to TRBJ2-3; 7 bases line up with TRBD2. This CDR3 spans 15 amino acids. With 3 bases clipped from V and 3 bases from J, the junction kept 6 bases outside the gene matches. Germline-derived CDR1 and CDR2 are SGHVS and FQNEAQ. CDR3 coding DNA: TGTGCCAGCAGCTTGGGGGGGGGTATGACAGATACGCAGTATTTT. It encodes CASSLGGGMTDTQYF. The variable domain in full, completed from reference TRBV7-8 and TRBJ2-3, reads GAGVSQSPRYKVAKRGQDVALRCDPISGHVSLFWYQQALGQGPEFLTYFQNEAQLDKSGLPSDRFFAERPEGSVSTLKIQRTQQEDSAVYLCASSLGGGMTDTQYFGPGTRLTVL.

The chain links TRBV5-8 to TRBJ2-1; unclear D gene. The CDR3 runs 14 residues. Germline loops: CDR1 SGHTS, CDR2 YDEGEE. The V end was cut by 0 bases, the J end by 4 bases, with 8 bases between. CDR3 coding DNA: TGTGCCAGCAGCTTGGTTCAGGTTTACAATGAGCAGTTCTTC. Its protein product is CASSLVQVYNEQFF.

V is TRBV28 and J is TRBJ2-7; 9 nucleotides line up with TRBD2. This CDR3 has 16 residues. The germline V gene has CDR1 MDHEN and CDR2 SYDVKM. After removal of 2 bases from V and 3 bases from J, the junction contained 8 bases not matched to a gene. CDR3: CASSLGSSGRIYEQYF. The CDR3 DNA is TGTGCCAGCAGTTTAGGGAGTAGCGGGAGAATCTACGAGCAGTACTTC.

The chain has TRBV28 and TRBJ1-5; possibly TRBD1 for D (6 bases). CDR1 is MDHEN, CDR2 SYDVKM, per germline. V was pared by 7 bases and J by 3 bases, with 13 bases between. CDR3 length equals 14 residues. CDR3 sequence (DNA): TGTGCCAGCACACTAGGGGGTAACAATCAGCCCCAGCATTTT. It translates to CASTLGGNNQPQHF.

The V and J genes are TRBV7-2 and TRBJ1-1; no clear D gene. CDR1 SGHTA and CDR2 FQGNSA come from the germline V gene. Trimming cost V 1 base and J 5 bases, with 14 bases left between them. This CDR3 comprises 15 residues. CDR3 sequence: CASSLVGGEATEAFF. The CDR3 bases are TGTGCCAGCAGCTTAGTTGGAGGCGAGGCAACTGAAGCTTTCTTT. Looking up the rest from reference TRBV7-2 and TRBJ1-1 gives the full variable domain: GAGVSQSPSNKVTEKGKDVELRCDPISGHTALYWYRQSLGQGLEFLIYFQGNSAPDKSGLPSDRFSAERTGGSVSTLTIQRTQQEDSAVYLCASSLVGGEATEAFFGQGTRLTVV.

The chain has TRBV7-9 and TRBJ1-4, with D possibly TRBD1 on 5 matching bases. Germline loops: CDR1 SEHNR, CDR2 FQNEAQ (reference sequence). V lost 3 bases, J lost 7 bases, and 18 bases lay in between. The CDR3 is 16 residues long. CDR3 region: CASSLGQGGGSEKLFF. CDR3 bases: TGTGCCAGCAGCTTGGGTCAGGGCGGAGGGAGTGAAAAACTGTTTTTT.

This clone was observed a single time. The chain carries TRBV15 and TRBJ2-7, with a weak D call TRBD2 (6 bases). This CDR3 is 16 amino acids long. Trimming removed 5 bases from V and 5 bases from J, with 22 bases in between. Germline CDR1 LNHNV, CDR2 YYDKDF (reference sequence). The CDR3, as DNA: TGTGCCACCAGCCCACTCAGCCGGGGGAGTGAAGACGAGCAGTACTTC. Translating gives CATSPLSRGSEDEQYF. Full variable domain (missing parts from reference TRBV15 and TRBJ2-7): DAMVIQNPRYQVTQFGKPVTLSCSQTLNHNVMYWYQQKSSQAPKLLFHYYDKDFNNEADTPDNFQSRRPNTSFCFLDIRSPGLGDTAMYLCATSPLSRGSEDEQYFGPGTRLTVT.

The chain uses TRBV5-4 and TRBJ2-2; 16 positions agree with TRBD2. This CDR3 spans 18 amino acids. The V and J ends lost 4 bases and 3 bases, in that order; junction bases with no gene match: 6. Looked up from germline, CDR1 is SGHNT and CDR2 is YYREEE (reference sequence). The CDR3: CASSNGTSGRADTGELFF. For the CDR3, the DNA is TGTGCCAGCAGCAATGGGACTAGCGGGAGGGCTGACACCGGGGAGCTGTTTTTT.

The V call is TRBV7-9, the J call TRBJ2-4, with 7 bases matching TRBD1. This CDR3 comprises 14 residues. The ends lost 5 bases at V and 4 bases at J; junction bases unmatched: 5. Germline V gene data show CDR1 as SEHNR and CDR2 as FQNEAQ (reference sequence). In DNA form, the CDR3 reads TGTGCCAGCAGCCCCGGGACAGTAAAAAACATTCAGTACTTC. Its translation is CASSPGTVKNIQYF.

The chain links TRBV6-6 to TRBJ2-1; 8 positions match TRBD2. The germline gives CDR1 MNHNY, CDR2 SVGAGI (reference sequence). The V gene end was trimmed by 2 bases and the J gene end by 7 bases; junction bases not matched to a gene: 4. This CDR3 spans 14 amino acids. CDR3 protein: CASSYPGTRNEQFF. In DNA form, the CDR3 reads TGTGCCAGCAGTTACCCCGGGACTAGGAATGAGCAGTTCTTC.

In its sample, this clone was seen a few times. V and J are TRBV19 and TRBJ1-1; the D gene is possibly TRBD1 (6 bases). The V gene's germline CDR1 is LNHDA and CDR2 SQIVND (reference sequence). The CDR3 is 14 residues long. The ends were cut back, 4 bases at V and 2 bases at J, with 11 bases in the middle. The CDR3 DNA reads as TGTGCCAGTAGTACCCGGGGGGCTAACACTGAAGCTTTCTTT. Protein: CASSTRGANTEAFF.

This chain links TRBV6-5 with TRBJ1-1, with D uncertain. This CDR3 is built from 14 residues. Germline V gene sequence: CDR1 MNHEY, CDR2 SVGAGI. The V and J ends lost 2 bases and 4 bases respectively, with 11 bases between them. The chain's CDR3 is CASSYGGGGTEAFF. The CDR3 DNA follows: TGTGCCAGCAGTTACGGCGGAGGAGGCACTGAAGCTTTCTTT.

The chain has TRBV6-1 and TRBJ1-3; a weak D match, TRBD1 (5 bases). The CDR3 runs to 14 residues. Trimming cost V 6 bases and J 7 bases, with 16 bases left between them. Germline assignment: CDR1 MNHNS and CDR2 SASEGT. CDR3 protein: CASSDTGVYNTIYF. CDR3 sequence (DNA): TGTGCCAGCAGCGATACAGGCGTGTATAACACCATATATTTT.

This clone has a handful of counts. This chain uses TRBV10-3 with TRBJ2-2; perhaps TRBD2 as D (5 bases). CDR1 is ENHRY and CDR2 is SYGVKD in the germline V gene. The germline V and J ends were trimmed by 0 bases and 6 bases, with 8 bases remaining between them. The CDR3 covers 14 residues. The CDR3 sequence: CAISESPSPGELFF. DNA for the CDR3: TGTGCCATCAGTGAGTCACCTAGCCCCGGGGAGCTGTTTTTT.

The rearrangement links TRBV2 to TRBJ2-5, with 7 nucleotides matching TRBD2. Gene TRBJ2-7 matches the end of the DNA better, so the J call may be wrong. This CDR3 has 13 amino acids. Germline V gene data show CDR1 as SNHLY and CDR2 as FYNNEI. This chain's CDR3 is CASSEERDHEQYF. CDR3 bases: TGTGCCAGCAGTGAAGAGCGGGACCACGAGCAGTACTTC.

The sample holds one count of this clone. The chain recombines TRBV5-1 with TRBJ2-1; 8 bases fit TRBD1. The J segment lost 4 bases and the V segment lost 4 bases, leaving 10 bases of the junction unmatched. Per germline, CDR1 SGHRS and CDR2 YFSETQ. CDR3 length: 16 amino acids. This CDR3 reads CASSPTDRGVYNEQFF. As DNA, the CDR3 is TGCGCCAGCAGCCCAACCGACAGGGGCGTTTACAATGAGCAGTTCTTC.

This chain links TRBV2 with TRBJ1-5; D call uncertain. Germline assignment: CDR1 SNHLY and CDR2 FYNNEI. The V and J ends lost 7 bases and 7 bases respectively, with 14 bases between them. This CDR3 region has 13 residues. CDR3 amino acids: CASTISGKQPQHF. CDR3 coding DNA: TGTGCCAGCACCATATCGGGTAAACAGCCCCAGCATTTT.

V and J are TRBV19 and TRBJ2-5; D is perhaps TRBD2 (6 bases). Germline V gene data show CDR1 as LNHDA and CDR2 as SQIVND (reference sequence). The V and J ends lost 4 bases and 1 base respectively, with 10 bases between them. This CDR3 is 14 amino acids long. CDR3 in amino acids: CASSTGLPQETQYF. The DNA for the CDR3 is TGTGCCAGTAGTACCGGACTACCCCAAGAGACCCAGTACTTC. The full variable domain, completed using reference TRBV19 and TRBJ2-5, is DGGITQSPKYLFRKEGQNVTLSCEQNLNHDAMYWYRQDPGQGLRLIYYSQIVNDFQKGDIAEGYSVSREKKESFPLTVTSAQKNPTAFYLCASSTGLPQETQYFGPGTRLLVL.

This clone showed up just a few times. The rearrangement links TRBV25-1 to TRBJ2-7; weak D call: TRBD2 (7 bases). The CDR3 spans 14 residues. In germline, CDR1 is MGHDK, CDR2 SYGVNS. V was clipped by 5 bases and J by 7 bases, with 18 bases between them. Here the CDR3 reads CASSSPAGAKEQYF. For the CDR3, the DNA is TGTGCCAGCAGTTCCCCGGCGGGGGCTAAGGAGCAGTACTTC.

J is TRBJ2-7 and V is TRBV28, with D possibly matching TRBD2 (5 bases). From germline, CDR1 is MDHEN and CDR2 SYDVKM. The CDR3 runs to 12 residues. Trimming removed 2 bases from V and 9 bases from J, with 11 bases in between. The CDR3 nucleotides are TGTGCCAGCAGTTTAATCGGGGATAGGCAGTACTTC. Translated, it gives CASSLIGDRQYF.

This clone was observed once. V gene TRBV20-1 combines with J gene TRBJ1-6, with unresolved D. Germline assignment: CDR1 DFQATT and CDR2 SNEGSKA (reference sequence). The ends were cut back, 5 bases at V and 7 bases at J, with 6 bases in the middle. CDR3 size: 11 residues. CDR3 bases: TGCAGTGCTCCTGAGAATTCACCCCTCCACTTT. This gives the protein CSAPENSPLHF.

The chain has TRBV25-1 and TRBJ2-7, with D unclear. The germline V gene encodes CDR1 MGHDK and CDR2 SYGVNS. The CDR3 extends over 16 amino acids. Trimming took 5 bases from V and 0 from J, leaving 17 bases between them. CDR3 loop: CASSTLVRGGSYEQYF. The CDR3 DNA reads TGTGCCAGCAGTACCCTGGTAAGAGGCGGCTCCTACGAGCAGTACTTC.

V is TRBV15 and J is TRBJ1-2; TRBD1 agrees at 7 bases. The CDR3 runs to 17 residues. J gave up 4 bases and V 5 bases, and 16 bases lay outside the gene matches. In germline, CDR1 is LNHNV, CDR2 YYDKDF (reference sequence). CDR3 residues: CATSQRDRPVGFYGYTF. For the CDR3, the DNA is TGTGCCACCAGCCAACGGGACAGACCCGTGGGCTTCTATGGCTACACCTTC.

The chain recombines TRBV9 with TRBJ2-7; D might be TRBD1 (5 bases). The CDR3 is 15 residues long. The V end lost 0 bases, the J end lost 6 bases, and 16 bases lay between the germline ends. Per germline, CDR1 SGDLS and CDR2 YYNGEE. As DNA, the CDR3 is TGTGCCAGCAGCGTAGGGCCCGAAGGGGCGGTCGAGCAGTACTTC. Its protein product is CASSVGPEGAVEQYF.

The CDR3 DNA is TGTGCCAGCTCACCAATAGGGGCAGACTTAAGCCGGGAGGAGAAGTTCTTC. This codes for CASSPIGADLSREEKFF. The chain uses TRBV18 and TRBJ2-1; TRBD2 agrees at 7 bases. J lost 14 bases, V lost 2 bases, and 21 bases had no gene match. Germline V gene lookup returns CDR1 KGHSH and CDR2 LQKENI. This CDR3 contains 17 residues.

This clone appeared a single time. This rearrangement joins TRBV28 to TRBJ2-3, with 8 bases matching TRBD2. CDR1 is MDHEN, CDR2 SYDVKM, per germline. J lost 3 bases, V lost 3 bases, and 5 bases had no gene match. The CDR3 totals 15 residues. This chain's CDR3 is CASSFQAGETDTQYF. In DNA, the CDR3 is TGTGCCAGCAGTTTTCAAGCGGGAGAGACAGATACGCAGTATTTT.

There are a few counts of this clone. This chain links TRBV4-1 with TRBJ2-1, with 8 bases matching TRBD2. V lost 5 bases and J lost 6; bases outside the gene matches: 6. Germline V CDR1 and CDR2: MGHRA, YSYEKL. The CDR3 contains 14 residues. CDR3: CASSTPGTSNEQFF. CDR3 bases: TGCGCCAGCAGCACCCCCGGGACTAGCAATGAGCAGTTCTTC.